This TCR beta chain was observed in a study of cytomegalovirus exposure and HLA in healthy donors. As regards this clone: Its antigen is currently unknown.

Amplification used 60 Vbeta primers and 13 Jbeta primers. Profiling relied on immunoSEQ multiplex PCR, and the TCRdb table lists in-frame clones only, not all of them. The data show some 170,000 clones, about 82% seen once. Whole-study findings and limits: In a later analysis, an Asian-associated ancestry cluster reportedly showed fewer N-insertions than the approximately 660-donor mean. It was assumed in the presence/absence analyses that sequencing depth was roughly uniform across donors.

What was sequenced was PBMCs. This clonotype was obtained from a woman aged 25 to 39 in good health and CMV-seropositive.

CDR3 region: CASSRLAGAYNEQFF. CDR3 coding DNA: TGTGCCAGCAGCCGGCTGGCGGGGGCTTACAATGAGCAGTTCTTC. The chain carries TRBV11-2 and TRBJ2-1, with D possibly matching TRBD2 (7 bases). Trimming shortened V by 5 bases and J by 4 bases, and 15 bases separated the two germline ends. The CDR3 spans 15 residues. Germline CDR1 SGHAT, CDR2 FQNNGV.